This T cell receptor beta chain came from a study of T cells in Graves' hyperthyroidism and ophthalmopathy. Amplification of TCR beta CDR3 regions was performed using RNA transcripts as template. The TCR CDR3 was amplified in a first-round RT-PCR using the HTBI primer set. TCRdb processed the multiplex PCR reads anew with MiXCR; each CDR3 protein has one entry. Of nearly 750,000 distinct CDR3 sequences in the sample, 30% to 40% were seen once. General study findings and limits: Ophthalmopathy was model-predicted a median about 6 months pre-onset.

The germline V gene has CDR1 SGHAT and CDR2 FQNNGV. This CDR3 spans 14 amino acids. The ends lost 5 bases at V and 9 bases at J; junction bases unmatched: 6. Note on this clonotype: As yet, its antigen is unknown.

Hyperthyroidism, newly diagnosed and lasting under 2 months, affected patients aged 18 to 65. Around 9.9 ml of fresh peripheral blood supplied the PBMCs. The chain joins TRBV11-2 to TRBJ2-7; 14 nucleotides agree with TRBD2. Sequencing was carried out using blood. The receptor comes from a woman aged 40 to 49 with Graves' hyperthyroidism. The CDR3 nucleotides are TGTGCCAGCAGCCGACTAGCGGGAGGGCCTGGGCAGTACTTC. This codes for CASSRLAGGPGQYF. Full variable domain (remainder filled in from reference TRBV11-2 and TRBJ2-7): EAGVAQSPRYKIIEKRQSVAFWCNPISGHATLYWYQQILGQGPKLLIQFQNNGVVDDSQLPKDRFSAERLKGVDSTLKIQPAKLEDSAVYLCASSRLAGGPGQYFGPGTRLTVT.